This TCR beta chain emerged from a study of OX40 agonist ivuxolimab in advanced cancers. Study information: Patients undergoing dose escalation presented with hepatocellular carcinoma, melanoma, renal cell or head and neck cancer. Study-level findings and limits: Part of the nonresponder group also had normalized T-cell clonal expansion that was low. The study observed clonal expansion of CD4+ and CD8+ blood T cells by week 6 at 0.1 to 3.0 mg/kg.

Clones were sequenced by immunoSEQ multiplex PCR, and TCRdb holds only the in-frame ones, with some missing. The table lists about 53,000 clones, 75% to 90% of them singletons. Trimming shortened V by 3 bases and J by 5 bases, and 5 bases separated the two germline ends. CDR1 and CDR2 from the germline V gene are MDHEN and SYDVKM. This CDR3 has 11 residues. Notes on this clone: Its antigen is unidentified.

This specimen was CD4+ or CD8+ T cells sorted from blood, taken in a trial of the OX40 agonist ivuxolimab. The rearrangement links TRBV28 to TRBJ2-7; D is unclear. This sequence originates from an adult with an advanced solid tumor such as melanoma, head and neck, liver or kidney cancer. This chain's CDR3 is CASSLYDEQYF. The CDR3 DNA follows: TGTGCCAGCAGTTTGTATGACGAGCAGTACTTC.